This T cell receptor beta chain was captured by sequencing in a study of T cell changes during pregnancy in multiple sclerosis. The germline CDR1 and CDR2 sequences are SGHVS and FQNEAQ. The ends lost 0 bases at V and 3 bases at J; junction bases unmatched: 5. There are 16 residues in the CDR3. Profiled with immunoSEQ multiplex PCR; TCRdb holds only in-frame clones, not every one. Of about 11,000 clones in the sample, roughly 94% were seen once. The V and J genes are TRBV7-8 and TRBJ2-1, with 7 bases that match TRBD2. This clonotype was obtained from a female donor with multiple sclerosis, enrolled in a pregnancy study. This specimen consisted of CD4+ T cells from peripheral blood mononuclear cells, obtained before pregnancy. The CDR3 loop reads CASSLARLADYNEQFF. CDR3 bases: TGTGCCAGCAGCTTAGCGAGGCTAGCGGACTACAATGAGCAGTTCTTC.